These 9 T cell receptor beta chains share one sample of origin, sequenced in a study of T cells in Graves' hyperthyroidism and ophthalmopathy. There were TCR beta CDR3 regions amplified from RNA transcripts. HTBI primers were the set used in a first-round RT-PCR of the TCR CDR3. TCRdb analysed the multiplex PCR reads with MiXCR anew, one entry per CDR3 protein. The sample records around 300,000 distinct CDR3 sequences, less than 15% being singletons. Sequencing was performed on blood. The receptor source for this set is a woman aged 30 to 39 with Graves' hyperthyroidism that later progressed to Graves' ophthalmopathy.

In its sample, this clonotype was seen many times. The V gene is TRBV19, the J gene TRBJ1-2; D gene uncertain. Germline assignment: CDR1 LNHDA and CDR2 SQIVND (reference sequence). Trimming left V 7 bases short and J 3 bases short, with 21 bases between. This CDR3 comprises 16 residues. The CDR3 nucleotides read TGTGCCAGTACTTTCGGGCCCAGCGAGCTGTACTATGGCTACACCTTC. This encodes CASTFGPSELYYGYTF.

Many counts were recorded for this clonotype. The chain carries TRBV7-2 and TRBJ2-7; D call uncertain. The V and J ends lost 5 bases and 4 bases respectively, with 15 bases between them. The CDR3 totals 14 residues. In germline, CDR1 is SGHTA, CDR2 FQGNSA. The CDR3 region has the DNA TGTGCCAGCAGCGCGCCCGGGTACCCTTACGAGCAGTACTTC. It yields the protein CASSAPGYPYEQYF.

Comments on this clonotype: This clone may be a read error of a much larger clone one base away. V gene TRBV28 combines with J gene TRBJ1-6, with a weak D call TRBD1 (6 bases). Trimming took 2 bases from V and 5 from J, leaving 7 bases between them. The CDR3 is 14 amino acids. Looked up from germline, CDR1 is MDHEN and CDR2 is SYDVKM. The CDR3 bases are TGTGCCAGCAGTTTAAACAGGGATAATTCACCCCTCCACTTT. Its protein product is CASSLNRDNSPLHF.

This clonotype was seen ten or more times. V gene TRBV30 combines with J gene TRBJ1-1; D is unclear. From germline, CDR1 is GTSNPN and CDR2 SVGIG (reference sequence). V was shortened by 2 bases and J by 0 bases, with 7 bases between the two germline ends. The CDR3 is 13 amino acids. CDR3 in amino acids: CAWSNGMNTEAFF. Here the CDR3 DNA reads TGTGCCTGGAGTAACGGAATGAACACTGAAGCTTTCTTT.

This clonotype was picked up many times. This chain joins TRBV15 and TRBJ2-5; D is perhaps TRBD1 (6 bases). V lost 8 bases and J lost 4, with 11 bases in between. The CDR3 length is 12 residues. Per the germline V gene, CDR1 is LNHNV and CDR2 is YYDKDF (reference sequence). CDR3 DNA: TGTGCCACCTACAGGGCCGGAGAGACCCAGTACTTC. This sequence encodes CATYRAGETQYF.

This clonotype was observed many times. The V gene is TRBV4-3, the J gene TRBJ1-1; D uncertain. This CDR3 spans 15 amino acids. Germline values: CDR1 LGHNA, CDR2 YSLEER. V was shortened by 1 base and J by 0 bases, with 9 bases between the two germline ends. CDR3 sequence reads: CASSQGSGLNTEAFF. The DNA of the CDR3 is TGCGCCAGCAGCCAAGGATCCGGCCTGAACACTGAAGCTTTCTTT.

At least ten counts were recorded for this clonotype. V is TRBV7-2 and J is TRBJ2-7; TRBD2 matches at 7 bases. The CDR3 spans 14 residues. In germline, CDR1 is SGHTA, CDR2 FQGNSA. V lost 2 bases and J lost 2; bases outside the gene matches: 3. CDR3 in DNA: TGTGCCAGCAGCTTACGGGACTACCCCTACGAGCAGTACTTC. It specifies CASSLRDYPYEQYF.

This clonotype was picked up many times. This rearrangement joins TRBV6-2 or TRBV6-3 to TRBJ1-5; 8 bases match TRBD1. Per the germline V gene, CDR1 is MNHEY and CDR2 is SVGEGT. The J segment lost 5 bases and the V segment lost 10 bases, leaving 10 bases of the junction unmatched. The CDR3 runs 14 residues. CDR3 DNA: TGTGCCATTTCGACAGGGGAGGCATATCAGCCCCAGCATTTT. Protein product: CAISTGEAYQPQHF.

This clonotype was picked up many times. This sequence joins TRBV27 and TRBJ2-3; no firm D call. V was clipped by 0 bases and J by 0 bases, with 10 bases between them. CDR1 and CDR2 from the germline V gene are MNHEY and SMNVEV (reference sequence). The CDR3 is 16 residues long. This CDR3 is CASSLSVGSSTDTQYF. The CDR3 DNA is TGTGCCAGCAGTTTATCGGTGGGCTCTAGCACAGATACGCAGTATTTT.